The TCR beta chain under discussion was sequenced for a study of control samples from healthy donors and cancer patients. Here immunoSEQ multiplex PCR was the method, and the copy in TCRdb shows in-frame clones only, minus some. The sample lists 150,000 or so clones, roughly 94% occurring once. The ends lost 8 bases at V and 2 bases at J; junction bases unmatched: 17. The CDR3 runs to 17 residues. Germline V gene lookup returns CDR1 SNHLY and CDR2 FYNNEI. The chain combines TRBV2 with TRBJ2-5; 7 nucleotides align to TRBD2. The sample taken for sequencing was PBMCs. This receptor was taken from a man aged 60-69 years with colorectal cancer. The DNA of the CDR3 is TGTGCCAGCCTTAAACCACTCCCGGGACTAAATCAAGAGACCCAGTACTTC. The encoded protein is CASLKPLPGLNQETQYF. The entire variable domain, with the rest obtained from reference TRBV2 and TRBJ2-5, is as follows: EPEVTQTPSHQVTQMGQEVILRCVPISNHLYFYWYRQILGQKVEFLVSFYNNEISEKSEIFDDQFSVERPDGSNFTLKIRSTKLEDSAMYFCASLKPLPGLNQETQYFGPGTRLLVL.